This TCR beta chain was recorded in a study of T cells in Graves' hyperthyroidism and ophthalmopathy. Study-level points and caveats: Ophthalmopathy, as predicted by the model, came a median about six months after the prediction.

TCR beta CDR3 sequences were amplified from RNA transcripts. The TCR CDR3 first-round RT-PCR relied on the HTBI primer set. TCRdb redid the calling of the multiplex PCR reads with MiXCR, one entry per CDR3 protein. The table records about 300,000 distinct CDR3 sequences, roughly 19% of them present only once. With respect to this clonotype: The antigen is undetermined.

The diagnostic basis comprised clinical symptoms, serum thyroxine and TRAb, thyroid ultrasound and orbital computed tomography. It was over 9.5 ml of fresh peripheral blood that supplied the PBMCs. The CDR3 has 20 amino acids. Germline CDR1 and CDR2: ENHRY and SYGVKD. After removal of 7 bases from V and 2 bases from J, the junction contained 17 bases not matched to a gene. What was sequenced was blood. This TCR derives from a man between 50 and 59 years old with Graves' ophthalmopathy. The chain joins TRBV10-3 to TRBJ2-3; 14 bases are a match to TRBD2. The CDR3 region has the DNA TGTGCCATCACCGAAAGGGAGGGGACTAGCGGGAGCGGGGACACAGATACGCAGTATTTT. It is translated as CAITEREGTSGSGDTDTQYF.